This TCR beta chain was observed in a study of shared clonotypes between healthy human individuals. Running of the assay took place at deep level. As handled by the study authors: Filtering differed for immunoSEQ, which gave only junction sequences without quality scores. Profiling relied on immunoSEQ multiplex PCR, and the TCRdb table lists in-frame clones only, not all of them. Clonal size and the V and J genes are those of that table, whereas D and trimming came from the DNA. The sample lists approximately 1.5 million clones, 95% to 99% occurring once. Remarks on this clone: Its antigen is unidentified.

Study-wide points: Depth was large, yet rarefaction showed that sorted-subset sequencing was incomplete.

Source material: naive CD4+ T cells sorted from blood. The subset is: CD45RA+ positively selected. The TCR comes from a man aged 25-45 years in good health.

In nucleotides, the CDR3 is TGTGCCAGCTTCGGAGGGGCCGGGGAGCTGTTTTTT. Protein: CASFGGAGELFF. V gene TRBV11-2 combines with J gene TRBJ2-2, with TRBD2 as a possible D gene (6 bases). V dropped 8 bases and J dropped 6 bases, with 10 bases sitting between them. There are 12 residues in the CDR3. CDR1 and CDR2 from the germline V gene are SGHAT and FQNNGV.